The clone carrying this TCR beta chain appeared a few times. The antigen is undetermined. This sample is drawn from a study of neurological immune-mediated disorders. The study, taken as a whole, reports: Among 34 multiple sclerosis patients, 18 had repertoires that phylogenetic grouping placed in one related-CDR3 cluster, a possible signature.

Synthesis of cDNA was accomplished via 5'RACE employing 10-nucleotide random UMIs. A single run covered 15-18 subjects with over 170 million TCR-beta sequences. TCRdb reprocessed the 5' RACE reads via MiXCR and lists one record per CDR3 protein. Of fewer than 75,000 distinct CDR3 sequences detected, under 5% appear once; the ten largest clones hold 6.9%. The sequence was collected from a man between 25 and 39 years old with multiple sclerosis. The sequenced material came from PBMCs.

CDR3 nucleotide sequence: TGTGCCAGCAGCACCCAGGGTTTCGGAGAGCAGTACTTC. Protein product: CASSTQGFGEQYF. The chain has TRBV12-3 or TRBV12-4 and TRBJ2-7; D might be TRBD1 (5 bases). The CDR3 runs to 13 residues. V was pared by 6 bases and J by 7 bases, with 16 bases between.